The 20 T cell receptor beta chains given below trace back to one sample, sequenced in a study of blood T cell repertoires in COVID-19 (dated by TCRdb to about 2020). Library construction relied on the immunoSEQ multiplex PCR assay. Imported from immuneACCESS, the table was reduced by TCRdb to in-frame sequences with V and J called. These copies leave out some clones; in studies compared against another copy, an unresolved V gene accounts for under half, and the cause of the remainder is not known. The sample contains around 120,000 clones, less than 90% of them found a single time. 1.9% of the sample is in the top ten clones. The sample comprised peripheral blood. The receptors derive from a man in his 70s with acute or convalescent COVID-19.

The V and J genes are TRBV7-6 and TRBJ2-3; 8 nucleotides agree with TRBD2. V trimming: 1 base; J trimming: 4 bases; junction bases outside the gene matches: 10. This CDR3 is built from 17 residues. Per germline, CDR1 SGHVS and CDR2 FNYEAQ. In nucleotides, the CDR3 is TGTGCCAGCAGCTTAGGGGCGGGGGGATTTAGGGCAGATACGCAGTATTTT. This encodes CASSLGAGGFRADTQYF.

The V and J genes are TRBV7-2 and TRBJ1-1; D might be TRBD1 (5 bases). Germline CDR1 and CDR2: SGHTA and FQGNSA. V gave up 5 bases and J gave up 1 base, with 20 bases separating them. This CDR3 has 17 residues. The CDR3 DNA is TGTGCCAGCAGCCCCCTAAGGAGGGGAATGAGGAACACTGAAGCTTTCTTT. It specifies CASSPLRRGMRNTEAFF.

CDR3 sequence reads: CASSLGAGGYQPQHF. CDR3 sequence (DNA): TGTGCCAGCAGCTTAGGGGCAGGGGGCTATCAGCCCCAGCATTTT. This chain connects TRBV7-9 to TRBJ1-5, with 8 bases fitting TRBD1. Germline lookup yields CDR1 SEHNR and CDR2 FQNEAQ (reference sequence). V was clipped by 1 base and J by 5 bases; unmatched bases: 4. The CDR3 covers 15 residues.

The V gene is TRBV7-2, the J gene TRBJ1-6; the D gene is possibly TRBD1 (5 bases). V lost 6 bases and J lost 8, with 14 bases in between. The germline gives CDR1 SGHTA, CDR2 FQGNSA. The CDR3 runs 14 residues. Here the CDR3 DNA reads TGTGCCAGCAGATTGGGGGGGATGCATTCACCCCTCCACTTT. It codes for CASRLGGMHSPLHF.

The V gene is TRBV5-1, the J gene TRBJ1-1; D gene ambiguous. The CDR3 is 20 amino acids. Trimming removed 0 bases at V and 0 bases at J, with 24 bases between. Germline CDR1 reads SGHRS; CDR2 reads YFSETQ. The CDR3 nucleotides read TGCGCCAGCAGCTTGGCTTTACCCTCGGAGGGCCCTCCTCTGAACACTGAAGCTTTCTTT. This codes for CASSLALPSEGPPLNTEAFF.

The chain links TRBV28 to TRBJ1-3; 10 positions match TRBD1. This CDR3 has 16 residues. The V and J ends lost 5 bases and 5 bases, in that order; junction bases with no gene match: 9. Germline CDR1 is MDHEN and CDR2 is SYDVKM. The CDR3: CASSPPLGQGRNTIYF. The CDR3 DNA reads as TGTGCCAGCAGTCCTCCATTGGGACAGGGGAGAAACACCATATATTTT. The complete variable domain, with remaining parts taken from reference TRBV28 and TRBJ1-3, reads DVKVTQSSRYLVKRTGEKVFLECVQDMDHENMFWYRQDPGLGLRLIYFSYDVKMKEKGDIPEGYSVSREKKERFSLILESASTNQTSMYLCASSPPLGQGRNTIYFGEGSWLTVV.

The chain uses TRBV5-1 and TRBJ1-2, with TRBD1 identical over 7 bases. The CDR3 loop spans 17 amino acids. Germline trimming cut 5 bases from V and 4 bases from J; bases unmatched to any gene: 17. Germline CDR1 reads SGHRS; CDR2 reads YFSETQ. CDR3 residues: CASRPKSTGTVFYGYTF. In DNA form, the CDR3 reads TGCGCCAGCAGACCAAAATCCACCGGGACAGTTTTCTATGGCTACACCTTC. The variable domain in full, with the rest retrieved from reference TRBV5-1 and TRBJ1-2, is KAGVTQTPRYLIKTRGQQVTLSCSPISGHRSVSWYQQTPGQGLQFLFEYFSETQRNKGNFPGRFSGRQFSNSRSEMNVSTLELGDSALYLCASRPKSTGTVFYGYTFGSGTRLTVV.

The rearrangement uses TRBV19 and TRBJ1-5; a weak D match, TRBD1 (6 bases). V was trimmed by 5 bases and J by 5 bases, leaving 13 bases between them. Germline assignment: CDR1 LNHDA and CDR2 SQIVND (reference sequence). The CDR3 runs to 14 residues. The CDR3 is CASSLGHPYQPQHF. The CDR3 region has the DNA TGTGCCAGTAGTCTGGGACATCCCTATCAGCCCCAGCATTTT.

This clone was counted between two and nine times. J is TRBJ1-2 and V is TRBV19, with a weak D call TRBD1 (5 bases). Germline V gene lookup returns CDR1 LNHDA and CDR2 SQIVND (reference sequence). The CDR3 is 16 residues long. Trimming pared 8 bases from V and 4 bases from J, leaving 23 bases between. CDR3 sequence reads: CASQRTFGGGGYGYTF. For the CDR3, the DNA is TGTGCCAGTCAACGGACATTCGGTGGTGGCGGCTATGGCTACACCTTC.

This clone came up a few times. V and J are TRBV4-1 and TRBJ2-2; TRBD1 matches 7 bases. With 4 bases clipped from V and 0 bases from J, the junction kept 5 bases outside the gene matches. CDR1 is MGHRA, CDR2 YSYEKL, per germline. The CDR3 consists of 16 residues. CDR3 in amino acids: CASSRRDRANTGELFF. The CDR3 DNA reads as TGCGCCAGCAGCCGTCGGGACAGAGCGAACACCGGGGAGCTGTTTTTT.

This clone was seen a few times. The gene calls are TRBV11-3 and TRBJ2-3, with 7 bases that match TRBD2. Trimming removed 4 bases from V and 0 bases from J; junction bases left unmatched: 4. Germline CDR1 reads SGHNT; CDR2 reads YENEEA. The CDR3 contains 15 residues. This chain's CDR3 is CASSSTSASTDTQYF. The CDR3 DNA sequence: TGTGCCAGCAGCTCAACTAGCGCCAGCACAGATACGCAGTATTTT.

This clone was recorded a few times. This chain connects TRBV18 to TRBJ2-2, with D possibly TRBD1 on 6 matching bases. With 5 bases removed from V and 1 base from J, the gap between germline ends came to 17 bases. Germline CDR1 KGHSH, CDR2 LQKENI. The CDR3 sequence is 17 residues long. The DNA of the CDR3 is TGTGCCAGCTCATCCAAGACGGGACACCTGAACACCGGGGAGCTGTTTTTT. Protein: CASSSKTGHLNTGELFF.

The chain joins TRBV7-2 to TRBJ1-1, with D hard to call. This CDR3 region has 13 residues. Germline V lookup: CDR1 SGHTA, CDR2 FQGNSA. The V end lost 5 bases, the J end lost 5 bases, and 12 bases lay between the germline ends. In nucleotides, the CDR3 is TGTGCCAGCAGCCAGACAACGGGGACTGAAGCTTTCTTT. Its translation: CASSQTTGTEAFF.

The chain has TRBV5-8 and TRBJ1-4, with D perhaps matching TRBD1 (5 bases). In germline, CDR1 is SGHTS, CDR2 YDEGEE. The V end was cut by 1 base, the J end by 10 bases, with 20 bases between. This CDR3 is built from 16 residues. The CDR3 spells CASSLFRGAGSGKLFF. The DNA for the CDR3 is TGTGCCAGCAGCTTGTTCCGAGGGGCGGGATCCGGAAAACTGTTTTTT.

The chain uses TRBV6-1 and TRBJ1-2, with D possibly being TRBD1 (6 bases). This CDR3 spans 14 amino acids. V lost 1 base and J 12 bases, leaving 18 bases between the germline ends. CDR1 is MNHNS, CDR2 SASEGT, per germline. This chain's CDR3 is CASSEDPSAGVHTF. As DNA, the CDR3 is TGTGCCAGCAGTGAAGATCCGTCGGCAGGGGTACACACCTTC.

This chain joins TRBV3-1 (or the pseudogene TRBV3-2) and TRBJ1-2; TRBD1 matches 9 bases. This CDR3 contains 14 residues. V dropped 8 bases and J dropped 3; count of bases not matched to a gene: 7. Germline values: CDR1 LGHDT, CDR2 YNNKEL (reference sequence). The CDR3 loop is CASRRTGVDYGYTF. The CDR3 bases are TGTGCCAGCCGCCGGACAGGGGTCGACTATGGCTACACCTTC.

V is TRBV5-3 and J is TRBJ2-5, with TRBD2 matching over 10 bases. TRBV5-3 is noted as an ORF with a role that remains uncertain. V lost 0 bases to trimming and J lost 1 base; unmatched junction nucleotides: 6. The CDR3 has 17 amino acids. The CDR3, as DNA: TGTGCCAGAAGCTTGGGGACTAGCGGATACCCCCAAGAGACCCAGTACTTC. Translating gives CARSLGTSGYPQETQYF.

The gene calls are TRBV5-1 and TRBJ1-2; no firm D call. V was shortened by 0 bases and J by 6 bases, with 15 bases between the two germline ends. This CDR3 is 15 amino acids long. Germline V gives CDR1 SGHRS, CDR2 YFSETQ. The CDR3 here is CASSLEGGLGDGYTF. For the CDR3, the DNA is TGCGCCAGCAGCTTGGAGGGCGGGTTAGGAGATGGCTACACCTTC.

The V and J genes are TRBV2 and TRBJ1-1, with 8 nucleotides matching TRBD1. CDR3 length: 13 residues. The germline CDR1 and CDR2 sequences are SNHLY and FYNNEI. Unmatched junction bases numbered 1, after V lost 7 bases and J lost 0 bases. CDR3 sequence: CASTTGVNTEAFF. CDR3 in DNA: TGTGCCAGCACGACAGGGGTGAACACTGAAGCTTTCTTT.

V and J are TRBV6-5 and TRBJ2-5, with 7 positions matching TRBD1. CDR3 length: 14 amino acids. CDR1 is MNHEY and CDR2 is SVGAGI in the germline V gene. With 6 bases clipped from V and 0 bases from J, the junction kept 4 bases outside the gene matches. CDR3 bases: TGTGCCAGCAGAGGACAGGAGTACCAAGAGACCCAGTACTTC. Protein product: CASRGQEYQETQYF.